This TCR beta chain emerged from a study of spatial heterogeneity in lung cancer. In the study overall: Fewer alpha-chain than beta-chain sequences were consistently detected. Study-wide results and limits: Expanded alpha and beta TCR counts within tumors tracked tumor mutation counts.

Time point here: sample taken at primary tumor resection. This clonotype counts as medium-sized. Its antigen is as yet unknown. The germline V gene has CDR1 DFQATT and CDR2 SNEGSKA (reference sequence). V was clipped by 0 bases and J by 0 bases, with 15 bases between them. This CDR3 is built from 17 residues. MiXCR was run by TCRdb on the 5' RACE reads, yielding one entry per CDR3 protein. The table has about 13,000 distinct CDR3 sequences, over 3% seen once. The source material was lung tumor tissue, sampled at surgery. The rearrangement joins TRBV20-1 to TRBJ1-5; no firm D call. The TCR sequence derives from a male donor with early-stage non-small cell lung cancer. CDR3 coding DNA: TGCAGTGCTAGAGATAATCCCAGTCACTATAGCAATCAGCCCCAGCATTTT. This sequence encodes CSARDNPSHYSNQPQHF.